These T cell receptor beta chains were read from a single sample in a study of T cell repertoires in cytomegalovirus infection. TCRdb re-derived calls from the reads in MiXCR, one entry per CDR3 protein. The repertoire holds some 97,000 distinct CDR3 sequences, under 25% seen once, with 39% in the top ten. The sequencing sample was made of CD8+ T cells from PBMCs. Receptor source: a human donor in good health (CMV status not recorded). Some clones in this sample may be carry-over from other donors' samples. CDR3s include the opening cysteine and the closing phenylalanine or tryptophan. The order of the fields is J gene, V gene, clone size, D gene, CDR3 DNA, CDR3 protein. A D gene is named only where the DNA matches it firmly. Not every row has a clone size; where given, it reads once, few, many or a size class.

>TRBJ2-7|TRBV14|NA|TRBD1
TGTGCCAGCAGCCTATGGCCGAAGGGGGCGTCTAGCGAGCAGTACTTC
CASSLWPKGASSEQYF
>TRBJ1-1|TRBV9|NA|NA
TGTGCCAGCAGCGTAGAGGCTCTGGACACTGAAGCTTTCTTT
CASSVEALDTEAFF
>TRBJ2-1|TRBV20-1|once|TRBD2
TGCAGTGCTAGGCCAATGGGGTATAGCGGGCCCTACAATGAGCAGTTCTTC
CSARPMGYSGPYNEQFF
>TRBJ2-1|TRBV27|NA|NA
TGTGCCAGCACCCCTGGACTCTCCCCTCTGAATGAGCAGTTCTTC
CASTPGLSPLNEQFF
>TRBJ2-5|TRBV27|few|TRBD1
TGTGCCAGCAGTTACGGACAGGGAAAGACCCAGTACTTC
CASSYGQGKTQYF
>TRBJ1-5|TRBV6-6|NA|TRBD1
TGTGCCAGCAGCCATGGACAGGGAAGACAGCCCCAGCATTTT
CASSHGQGRQPQHF
>TRBJ2-7|TRBV6-1|many|TRBD1
TGTGCCAGCAGTTGGTGGAGACGGGACAGGACCATCTACGAGCAGTACTTC
CASSWWRRDRTIYEQYF
>TRBJ2-7|TRBV7-8|few|NA
TGTGCCAGCAGCTCCCGAACGTATGGGGGCTCCTACGAGCAGTACTTC
CASSSRTYGGSYEQYF
>TRBJ1-2|TRBV14|few|NA
TGTGCCAGCAGCCCTCAGGGGCACTATGGCTACACCTTC
CASSPQGHYGYTF
>TRBJ2-2|TRBV4-1|few|NA
TGCGCCAGCAGCCAAGATTATGCGGGGCAAGGGACCGGGGAGCTGTTTTTT
CASSQDYAGQGTGELFF
>TRBJ2-3|TRBV5-1|few|NA
TGCGCCAGCAGCTTGGTCGCCCTCGATTTCACAGATACGCAGTATTTT
CASSLVALDFTDTQYF
>TRBJ1-2|TRBV7-6|few|NA
TGTGCCAGCAGCCCCCCGGCTCATGGCTACACCTTC
CASSPPAHGYTF
>TRBJ2-2|TRBV2|few|NA
TGTGCCAGCTCTGACCGTCCGAACACCGGGGAGCTGTTTTTT
CASSDRPNTGELFF
>TRBJ2-1|TRBV25-1|NA|TRBD1
TGTGCCAGCACTAACAGGGGCGAGAATGGGCAGTTCTTC
CASTNRGENGQFF
>TRBJ2-1|TRBV24-1|few|TRBD1
TGTGCCACCCTACAGGGGAATGAGCAGTTCTTC
CATLQGNEQFF
>TRBJ1-3|TRBV7-9|many|NA
TGTGCCAGCAGCCCGCCCCAGTCCTCTGGAAACACCATATATTTT
CASSPPQSSGNTIYF
>TRBJ2-7|TRBV7-6|few|NA
TGTGCCAGCAGCTCCCTCATCGGGGGCGTCTACGAGCAGTACTTC
CASSSLIGGVYEQYF
>TRBJ1-2|TRBV7-2|NA|NA
TGTGCCAGCAGCTTGAGTATTGACTATGGCTACACCTTC
CASSLSIDYGYTF
>TRBJ1-1|TRBV11-1|many|NA
TGTGCCAGCAGACCGGCCATGAACACTGAAGCTTTCTTT
CASRPAMNTEAFF
>TRBJ2-2|TRBV7-8|many|NA
TGTGCCAGCAGCCAAACCCAGGGCACCGGGGAGCTGTTTTTT
CASSQTQGTGELFF
>TRBJ1-1|TRBV12-3/TRBV12-4|few|NA
TGTGCCAGCAGTTTCCCCCTCATGACCGGGAAGAACACTGAAGCTTTCTTT
CASSFPLMTGKNTEAFF
>TRBJ2-3|TRBV27|NA|NA
TGTGCCAGCAGTTTTGATCTCCGCGGGAATACGCAGTATTTT
CASSFDLRGNTQYF
>TRBJ2-1|TRBV25-1|NA|NA
TGTGCCAGCTGTGACACAAGCTCCTACAATGAGCAGTTCTTC
CASCDTSSYNEQFF
>TRBJ1-5|TRBV28|NA|NA
TGTGCCAGCAGTTCCCCCTGGCGGGATAGCAATCAGCCCCAGCATTTT
CASSSPWRDSNQPQHF
>TRBJ2-2|TRBV12-3/TRBV12-4|few|TRBD2
TGTGCCAGCAGACTAACCTTCGGCTGGACTAGCGGGGGGGCTATCTACGGGGAGCTGTTTTTT
CASRLTFGWTSGGAIYGELFF
>TRBJ2-3|TRBV7-9|few|TRBD2
TGTGCCAGCAGCCCGACTAGCGGGAGGAGCACAGATACGCAGTATTTT
CASSPTSGRSTDTQYF
>TRBJ2-3|TRBV28|few|NA
TGTGCTTGCAGGGGTGCAGACACAGATACGCAGTATTTT
CACRGADTDTQYF
>TRBJ2-3|TRBV13|few|TRBD2
TGTGCCAGCAGCCAGCGGGGGGGCCACACAGATACGCAGTATTTT
CASSQRGGHTDTQYF
>TRBJ2-7|TRBV7-9|NA|TRBD2
TGTGCCAGCAGCTTGCGGACTAGCGGGGACGAGCAGTACTTC
CASSLRTSGDEQYF
>TRBJ2-5|TRBV7-9|few|NA
TGTGCCAGCAGCTCCCCCGGAGAGACCCAGTACTTC
CASSSPGETQYF
>TRBJ2-3|TRBV7-8|few|TRBD2
TGTGCCAGCAGCTTAAGGGGGCTAGCGGGGTTCACAGATACGCAGTATTTT
CASSLRGLAGFTDTQYF
>TRBJ1-5|TRBV6-2/TRBV6-3|NA|NA
TGTGCCAGCAGGGGAGTGAATCAGCCCCAGCATTTT
CASRGVNQPQHF
>TRBJ2-5|TRBV28|few|NA
TGTGCCAGCAGACCGACAGCCCCGCAAGAGACCCAGTACTTC
CASRPTAPQETQYF
>TRBJ2-5|TRBV12-3/TRBV12-4|few|TRBD1
TGTGCCAGCAGTTTTGGACAGGGTGTGGAGACCCAGTACTTC
CASSFGQGVETQYF
>TRBJ2-7|TRBV7-6|NA|TRBD2
TGTGCCAGCAGGCAACTAGCGGAAAGCTCCTACGAGCAGTACTTC
CASRQLAESSYEQYF
>TRBJ2-1|TRBV12-3/TRBV12-4|NA|TRBD2
TGTGCCAGCAGTCCGGCTAGCGGGGGGGCGAATGAGCAGTTCTTC
CASSPASGGANEQFF
>TRBJ2-7|TRBV28|many|TRBD2
TGTGCCAGTGATATAGCGGGGGCGGGAAACGAGCAGTACTTC
CASDIAGAGNEQYF
>TRBJ1-1|TRBV20-1|few|NA
TGCAGTGCCAGAGTGGGGACCACTGAAGCTTTCTTT
CSARVGTTEAFF
>TRBJ2-7|TRBV4-3|NA|NA
TGCGCCAGCAGCCAAGATAGGGCTGGAGGGTCCTCCTACGAGCAGTACTTC
CASSQDRAGGSSYEQYF
>TRBJ1-2|TRBV7-6|many|NA
TGTGCCAGCAGCTTAACCGAGAACTATGGCTACACCTTC
CASSLTENYGYTF
>TRBJ1-1|TRBV5-1|NA|NA
TGCGCCAGCAAATGGAGAGAATCGAACACTGAAGCTTTCTTT
CASKWRESNTEAFF
>TRBJ1-1|TRBV5-4|NA|TRBD1
TGTGCCAGCAGCCTGACAGGGGGCGGGAACACTGAAGCTTTCTTT
CASSLTGGGNTEAFF
>TRBJ2-7|TRBV7-9|NA|TRBD2
TGTGCCAGCAGTCGGTCGGGGGGTTCCTACGAGCAGTACTTC
CASSRSGGSYEQYF
>TRBJ2-2|TRBV28|few|NA
TGTGCCAGCAGTTTCGGTGCGGGACCTTTGAACACCGGGGAGCTGTTTTTT
CASSFGAGPLNTGELFF
>TRBJ1-6|TRBV15|NA|NA
TGTGCCACCAGCAGAGATAAGGGTGTGGGTTCACCCCTCCACTTT
CATSRDKGVGSPLHF
>TRBJ2-2|TRBV20-1|NA|NA
TGCAGTCGCAGAGCCGAGAACACCGGGGAGCTGTTTTTT
CSRRAENTGELFF
>TRBJ2-1|TRBV28|NA|NA
TGTGCCAGCAGTTTGTATTACAATGAGCAGTTCTTC
CASSLYYNEQFF
>TRBJ2-1|TRBV12-3/TRBV12-4|NA|NA
TGTGCCAGCAGTTTAATCCAGGGTTACAATGAGCAGTTCTTC
CASSLIQGYNEQFF
>TRBJ2-7|TRBV10-3|few|NA
TGTGCCATCAGTGAGTCGACGGAGGGAAGGGATTCCTACGAGCAGTACTTC
CAISESTEGRDSYEQYF